This passage covers 30 T cell receptor beta chains from one sample sequenced in a study of Graves' ophthalmopathy and Graves' hyperthyroidism. RNA transcripts were the source from which TCR beta CDR3 regions were amplified. The first-round RT-PCR employed HTBI primers together with the Qiagen OneStep RT-PCR kit. A multiplex PCR was then performed as the second round. TCRdb independently ran MiXCR on the multiplex PCR reads; one entry per CDR3 protein. The table has a few hundred thousand distinct CDR3 sequences, about 35% seen once; the top ten hold about 4%. The source material was peripheral blood or thyroid tissue (not recorded which). These receptor sequences come from an adult man with Graves' hyperthyroidism.

This chain links TRBV9 with TRBJ2-3, with TRBD2 as a possible D gene (6 bases). The germline CDR1 and CDR2 sequences are SGDLS and YYNGEE. With 4 bases removed from V and 3 bases from J, the gap between germline ends came to 18 bases. The CDR3 loop spans 16 amino acids. As DNA, the CDR3 is TGTGCCAGCAGCTTAGGCCCGACGAGCGGGACAGATACGCAGTATTTT. It specifies CASSLGPTSGTDTQYF.

Of note for this clonotype: The junction does not match germline at one end; this may be a read error. The chain recombines TRBV25-1 with TRBJ2-7, with D perhaps matching TRBD1 or TRBD2 (5 bases each). The length of the CDR3 is 15 residues. The germline V gene encodes CDR1 MGHDK and CDR2 SYGVNS. The CDR3 coding sequence is TGCGCCAGCAGTGACCCGGGGCAAAGGAACTGCGAGCAGTACTTC. Residues: CASSDPGQRNCEQYF.

This clonotype was seen repeatedly, ten times or more. The chain employs TRBV20-1 and TRBJ2-7, with TRBD1 as a possible D gene (6 bases). V lost 4 bases, J lost 6 bases, and 13 bases lay in between. The CDR3 loop spans 12 amino acids. In germline, CDR1 is DFQATT, CDR2 SNEGSKA (reference sequence). Here the CDR3 DNA reads TGCAGTGCTAAAGCAGGGGTCGGCGAGCAGTACTTC. It translates to CSAKAGVGEQYF.

The chain is built from TRBV7-9 and TRBJ1-5; D is perhaps TRBD1 (5 bases). V lost 0 bases and J lost 5, with 11 bases in between. The CDR3 is 15 residues long. Germline CDR1 is SEHNR and CDR2 is FQNEAQ (reference sequence). CDR3 in amino acids: CASSLARGTDQPQHF. As DNA, the CDR3 is TGTGCCAGCAGCTTAGCGCGTGGGACGGATCAGCCCCAGCATTTT. The full variable domain, rest sourced from reference TRBV7-9 and TRBJ1-5, is DTGVSQNPRHKITKRGQNVTFRCDPISEHNRLYWYRQTLGQGPEFLTYFQNEAQLEKSRLLSDRFSAERPKGSFSTLEIQRTEQGDSAMYLCASSLARGTDQPQHFGDGTRLSIL.

The rearrangement uses TRBV29-1 and TRBJ2-3, with 14 bases identical to TRBD2. Trimming removed 0 bases from V and 1 base from J; junction bases left unmatched: 12. The CDR3 contains 20 residues. CDR1 SQVTM and CDR2 ANQGSEA come from the germline V gene. The CDR3 loop reads CSVEDLASTSGRDGTDTQYF. For the CDR3, the DNA is TGCAGCGTTGAAGATCTGGCTTCGACTAGCGGGAGGGACGGCACAGATACGCAGTATTTT.

Remarks on this clonotype: Since a much larger clone is just one base distant, this may be a read error. This chain uses TRBV2 with TRBJ1-5; D is perhaps TRBD1 (5 bases). The CDR3 runs 18 residues. Germline V gene data show CDR1 as SNHLY and CDR2 as FYNNEI. The V gene lost 4 bases and the J gene lost 0 bases, with 19 bases spanning the gap. CDR3 sequence: CASSGSFWGGYSNQPQHF. Here the CDR3 DNA reads TGTGCCAGCAGTGGGTCGTTCTGGGGGGGATATAGCAATCAGCCCCAGCATTTT.

J is TRBJ2-6 and V is TRBV15; 8 positions agree with TRBD2. The length of the CDR3 is 18 residues. J lost 5 bases, V lost 0 bases, and 9 bases had no gene match. Germline V lookup: CDR1 LNHNV, CDR2 YYDKDF (reference sequence). In nucleotides, the CDR3 is TGTGCCACCAGCAGAGATATGTGGGATAGCGGGAGGGCCAACGTCCTGACTTTC. Residues: CATSRDMWDSGRANVLTF.

In regard to this clonotype: A junction boundary mismatches the germline segment, possibly from a read error. CDR3 bases: TGTGCCAGCAGTTTGACAGGGAGGACTGAAGCTAATGAAAAACTGTTTTTT. Translating gives CASSLTGRTEANEKLFF. J is TRBJ1-4 and V is TRBV10-3; 7 nucleotides match TRBD1. In germline, CDR1 is ENHRY, CDR2 SYGVKD. This CDR3 spans 17 amino acids.

Points on this clonotype: The junction does not match germline at one end; this may be a read error. The V gene is TRBV28, the J gene TRBJ2-7, with D hard to call. In germline, CDR1 is MDHEN, CDR2 SYDVKM. The CDR3 contains 11 residues. CDR3 in DNA: TGTACCAGCAACACGAACTACGAGCAGTACTTC. It is translated as CTSNTNYEQYF.

In its sample, this clonotype was seen a few times. The CDR3 is CAWSRPWDRESPLHF. CDR3 DNA: TGTGCCTGGAGTCGACCCTGGGACAGGGAATCACCCCTCCACTTT. This chain connects TRBV30 to TRBJ1-6; 9 bases are shared with TRBD1. The CDR3 length is 15 residues. With V trimmed by 2 bases and J by 10 bases, 9 bases remained unmatched. CDR1 is GTSNPN and CDR2 is SVGIG in the germline V gene (reference sequence).

This clonotype was found many times. V usage is TRBV24-1 and J usage is TRBJ1-1, with D uncertain. CDR1 and CDR2 from the germline V gene are KGHDR and SFDVKD. Trimming pared 7 bases from V and 5 bases from J, leaving 16 bases between. There are 14 residues in the CDR3. For the CDR3, the DNA is TGTGCCACCAGCGGACCTCCCCATTATACTGAAGCTTTCTTT. Protein sequence: CATSGPPHYTEAFF.

The chain is built from TRBV11-2 and TRBJ1-6, with no clear D. Trimming removed 0 bases from V and 8 bases from J, with 2 bases in between. Germline loops: CDR1 SGHAT, CDR2 FQNNGV. CDR3 length: 12 residues. In DNA form, the CDR3 reads TGTGCCAGCAGCTTAGAGCATTCACCCCTCCACTTT. As protein: CASSLEHSPLHF.

This clonotype has ten or more counts. This rearrangement joins TRBV29-1 to TRBJ1-1, with D possibly TRBD1 on 6 matching bases. Germline values: CDR1 SQVTM, CDR2 ANQGSEA. The ends were cut back, 7 bases at V and 6 bases at J, with 18 bases in the middle. This CDR3 has 13 residues. CDR3 nucleotides: TGCAGCGATATGAGGGGGGGGCCATCTGAAGCTTTCTTT. Translation gives CSDMRGGPSEAFF.

The genes are TRBV5-6 and TRBJ1-5, with 7 bases fitting TRBD1. CDR1 and CDR2 from the germline V gene are SGHDT and YYEEEE. The CDR3 loop spans 16 amino acids. J was trimmed by 1 base and V by 4 bases; bases with no gene match: 8. The CDR3 here is CASSQGVWGSNQPQHF. CDR3 coding DNA: TGTGCCAGCAGCCAGGGGGTTTGGGGAAGCAATCAGCCCCAGCATTTT.

Points on this clonotype: This sequence may be a read error, since a much larger clone differs from it by one base. V gene TRBV5-1 combines with J gene TRBJ1-2, with D unclear. Per the germline V gene, CDR1 is SGHRS and CDR2 is YFSETQ. The CDR3 sequence is 14 residues long. CDR3 loop: CDSSLPDRNYGYTF. The CDR3 DNA reads TGCGACAGCAGCTTACCCGACCGCAACTATGGCTACACCTTC.

This clonotype has only a few counts. This chain joins TRBV5-4 and TRBJ2-5; D might be TRBD1 (5 bases). The end of the DNA fits TRBJ2-1 better, so the J call may be wrong. CDR1 is SGHNT, CDR2 YYREEE, per germline (reference sequence). CDR3 length equals 13 residues. Here the CDR3 reads CASSLGGSDEQFF. The CDR3 DNA is TGTGCCAGCAGCTTGGGGGGCAGCGATGAGCAGTTCTTC.

The gene calls are TRBV7-2 and TRBJ2-1; TRBD2 matches at 9 bases. After removal of 1 base from V and 1 base from J, the junction contained 5 bases not matched to a gene. CDR1 and CDR2 (germline): SGHTA, FQGNSA. This CDR3 comprises 17 residues. The CDR3 loop is CASSLGPSGTSYNEQFF. The CDR3 nucleotides are TGTGCCAGCAGCTTAGGGCCTAGCGGGACGTCCTACAATGAGCAGTTCTTC.

The rearrangement joins TRBV28 to TRBJ2-7, with D perhaps matching TRBD1 or TRBD2 (7 bases each). V lost 4 bases and J 1 base, leaving 11 bases between the germline ends. The CDR3 length is 14 residues. Germline values: CDR1 MDHEN, CDR2 SYDVKM. The CDR3 DNA is TGTGCCAGCAGTTCCCAGGGGGGGTCCTACGAGCAGTACTTC. Encoded protein: CASSSQGGSYEQYF.

For this clonotype: A much more abundant neighbour one base away suggests this may be a read error. In DNA, the CDR3 is TGCACCAGCAGCGTGCGGCGGGGGAACACCGGGGAGCTGTTTTTT. Protein product: CTSSVRRGNTGELFF. The genes are TRBV5-1 and TRBJ2-2, with D perhaps TRBD2 (6 bases). This CDR3 region has 15 residues. Looked up from germline, CDR1 is SGHRS and CDR2 is YFSETQ.

Comment on this clonotype: This may be a read error, as it is one base from a much larger clone. This chain links TRBV11-1 with TRBJ2-2; TRBD1 matches at 7 bases. Germline CDR1 SGHAT, CDR2 FQDESV (reference sequence). The CDR3 loop spans 19 amino acids. The V segment lost 1 base and the J segment 0 bases; nucleotides outside the gene matches: 11. CDR3 in DNA: TGTGCCAGCAGCTTAGGCAGAGGCAGGGGGATATCGAACACCGGGGAGCTGTTTTTT. Amino acids: CASSLGRGRGISNTGELFF.

This clonotype has a count of ten or more. The chain couples TRBV30 to TRBJ1-2; D might be TRBD1 (5 bases). Trimming took off 2 bases at V and 7 bases at J, with 11 bases between the two ends. CDR3 length equals 12 residues. The germline V gene has CDR1 GTSNPN and CDR2 SVGIG (reference sequence). CDR3: CAWSNAGIGYTF. The CDR3, as DNA: TGTGCCTGGAGTAACGCAGGGATTGGCTACACCTTC.

This clonotype was counted many times. The rearrangement uses TRBV5-8 and TRBJ1-4; no firm D call. The CDR3 is 14 amino acids. Germline V lookup: CDR1 SGHTS, CDR2 YDEGEE. V was shortened by 1 base and J by 7 bases, with 11 bases between the two germline ends. The CDR3 loop reads CASSLSRIVEKLFF. The CDR3 DNA reads as TGTGCCAGCAGCTTGTCACGGATTGTTGAAAAACTGTTTTTT.

The rearrangement links TRBV2 to TRBJ2-2; D ambiguous. The V end was cut by 8 bases, the J end by 4 bases, with 14 bases between. This CDR3 has 14 amino acids. Per germline, CDR1 SNHLY and CDR2 FYNNEI. The CDR3 DNA reads as TGTGCCAGCTCACCACTACCGTCCACCGGGGAGCTGTTTTTT. This translates into CASSPLPSTGELFF. Full variable domain (outside the CDR3, taken from reference TRBV2 and TRBJ2-2): EPEVTQTPSHQVTQMGQEVILRCVPISNHLYFYWYRQILGQKVEFLVSFYNNEISEKSEIFDDQFSVERPDGSNFTLKIRSTKLEDSAMYFCASSPLPSTGELFFGEGSRLTVL.

About this clonotype: At one end the junction does not follow the germline gene, possibly because of a read error. V gene TRBV10-3 combines with J gene TRBJ2-2, with 11 bases aligning to TRBD1. This CDR3 has 14 amino acids. Germline lookup yields CDR1 ENHRY and CDR2 SYGVKD. CDR3 sequence: CASSGQGAAGELFF. For the CDR3, the DNA is TGTGCCAGCAGTGGACAGGGGGCTGCCGGGGAGCTGTTTTTT.

Ten or more counts support this clonotype. The V gene is TRBV7-9, the J gene TRBJ1-5; 9 nucleotides line up with TRBD1. This CDR3 spans 17 amino acids. CDR1 is SEHNR and CDR2 is FQNEAQ in the germline V gene (reference sequence). Losses at the gene ends were 5 bases for V and 2 bases for J; bases not matched to a gene: 10. The CDR3 DNA follows: TGTGCCAGCAGCCTAGGACAGGGGCGTTGTGGCAATCAGCCCCAGCATTTT. Encoded protein: CASSLGQGRCGNQPQHF.

CDR3 loop: CSVFRDRINYGYTF. CDR3 nucleotide sequence: TGCAGCGTTTTCCGGGACAGGATAAACTATGGCTACACCTTC. This chain links TRBV29-1 with TRBJ1-2; 8 nucleotides line up with TRBD1. The CDR3 extends over 14 amino acids. Germline trimming cut 5 bases from V and 2 bases from J; bases unmatched to any gene: 7. CDR1 and CDR2 from the germline V gene are SQVTM and ANQGSEA.

This clonotype is a singleton in its sample. This may be a read error, as it is one base from a much larger clone. V and J are TRBV25-1 and TRBJ2-5; TRBD1 aligns across 7 bases. CDR3 size: 14 residues. Germline V gene data show CDR1 as MGHDK and CDR2 as SYGVNS. In DNA form, the CDR3 reads TGTGCCAGCAGTGAATCGACAGGGAAAGAGACCCAGCACTTC. This gives the protein CASSESTGKETQHF.

The chain uses TRBV5-1 and TRBJ1-6, with unresolved D. This CDR3 is 14 amino acids long. Trimming left V 0 bases short and J 11 bases short, with 12 bases between. Looked up from germline, CDR1 is SGHRS and CDR2 is YFSETQ. In DNA, the CDR3 is TGCGCCAGCAGCTTGGGGGATCAGAGGCCACCCCTCCACTTT. It yields the protein CASSLGDQRPPLHF.

The chain links TRBV29-1 to TRBJ1-4, with D perhaps TRBD1 (6 bases). CDR3 size: 14 residues. Germline V CDR1 and CDR2: SQVTM, ANQGSEA. The CDR3: CRYDPGQSNEKLFF. The CDR3 nucleotides read TGCAGATATGATCCAGGACAGAGCAATGAAAAACTGTTTTTT.

A single count supports this clonotype. V and J are TRBV5-5 and TRBJ1-6; 9 nucleotides align to TRBD1. V gave up 4 bases and J gave up 7 bases; unmatched junction bases: 9. Germline CDR1 is SGHKS and CDR2 is YYEKEE (reference sequence). The CDR3 covers 16 residues. In DNA, the CDR3 is TGTGCCAGCAGCACTGGGACAGGGTCGGGGAATTCACCCCTCCACTTT. Amino acids: CASSTGTGSGNSPLHF.